This TCR beta chain was sequenced during a study of blood T cell repertoires in COVID-19. On the study more broadly: Both acute and convalescent COVID-19 samples were obtained from the United States, Italy and Spain.

Authors' analysis steps: Amplification of reference gene primers provided the estimated nucleated cell counts. Here immunoSEQ multiplex PCR was the method, and the copy in TCRdb shows in-frame clones only, minus some. The V and J calls and the clone size are those of that table, but D and trimming were determined from the DNA. The data contain about 160,000 clones, approximately 92% of them singletons. V dropped 0 bases and J dropped 6 bases, with 13 bases sitting between them. The V gene's germline CDR1 is SGHNT and CDR2 YYREEE (reference sequence). The CDR3 extends over 15 amino acids. The genes are TRBV5-4 and TRBJ2-1, with D possibly TRBD2 on 6 matching bases. The source of this sequence is a woman aged 50 to 60 with acute or convalescent COVID-19. The specimen was peripheral blood. In nucleotides, the CDR3 is TGTGCCAGCAGCTTGGCCACGGGAGCCCCCAATGAGCAGTTCTTC. It codes for CASSLATGAPNEQFF.